These T cell receptor beta chains were read from a single sample in a study of T cells in Graves' hyperthyroidism and ophthalmopathy. MiXCR, applied by TCRdb to the multiplex PCR reads, yields one record per CDR3 protein. In the table there are 600,000 or so distinct CDR3 sequences, approximately 14% of which are singletons. Sample: blood. These receptors were collected from a woman under 30 with Graves' ophthalmopathy. The CDR3 runs from the conserved cysteine through the conserved F or W. D genes are given only for firm matches. Expanded clones get a size class; other rows say once, few or many, or leave the size out.

d_call: TRBD2
clone_size: many
v_call: TRBV7-3
j_call: TRBJ2-3
cdr3_aa: CASSLGTSDTDTQYF
cdr3_nt: TGTGCCAGCAGCTTAGGGACTAGCGACACAGATACGCAGTATTTT

d_call: -
clone_size: many
v_call: TRBV27
j_call: TRBJ2-4
cdr3_aa: CASSPRPFFYLAKNIQYF
cdr3_nt: TGTGCCAGCAGTCCGAGGCCCTTCTTTTATCTAGCCAAAAACATTCAGTACTTC

d_call: -
clone_size: many
v_call: TRBV20-1
j_call: TRBJ1-2
cdr3_aa: CSARDRANYNGYTF
cdr3_nt: TGCAGTGCTAGAGACAGGGCGAACTATAATGGCTACACCTTC

d_call: -
clone_size: many
v_call: TRBV7-9
j_call: TRBJ1-6
cdr3_aa: CASSYDRIGSPLHF
cdr3_nt: TGTGCCAGCAGCTACGACAGAATAGGTTCACCCCTCCACTTT

d_call: -
clone_size: many
v_call: TRBV11-3
j_call: TRBJ1-1
cdr3_aa: CASSLDRWGLPDPEAFF
cdr3_nt: TGTGCCAGCAGCTTAGATCGTTGGGGACTCCCGGACCCTGAAGCTTTCTTT

d_call: -
clone_size: many
v_call: TRBV28
j_call: TRBJ1-5
cdr3_aa: CATKVQSFSNQPQHF
cdr3_nt: TGTGCCACAAAGGTACAGTCTTTTAGCAATCAGCCCCAGCATTTT

d_call: TRBD1
clone_size: many
v_call: TRBV27
j_call: TRBJ1-1
cdr3_aa: CASRSITTGGRGTEAFF
cdr3_nt: TGTGCCAGCAGATCAATCACTACAGGGGGCCGCGGCACTGAAGCTTTCTTT

d_call: TRBD2
clone_size: many
v_call: TRBV12-3/TRBV12-4
j_call: TRBJ2-3
cdr3_aa: CASSFDVAGVTDTQYF
cdr3_nt: TGTGCCAGCAGTTTCGATGTAGCGGGAGTAACAGATACGCAGTATTTT

d_call: TRBD2
clone_size: many
v_call: TRBV30
j_call: TRBJ2-1
cdr3_aa: CAWSAGLASFEQFF
cdr3_nt: TGTGCCTGGAGTGCGGGACTAGCAAGTTTTGAGCAGTTCTTC

d_call: TRBD2
clone_size: few
v_call: TRBV5-1
j_call: TRBJ2-2
cdr3_aa: CASSFRPGLAGGDTGELFF
cdr3_nt: TGCGCCAGCAGCTTCCGCCCGGGACTAGCGGGAGGGGACACCGGGGAGCTGTTTTTT

d_call: TRBD2
clone_size: many
v_call: TRBV12-3/TRBV12-4
j_call: TRBJ2-7
cdr3_aa: CASSLALGGRAYEQYF
cdr3_nt: TGTGCCAGCAGTTTAGCGCTTGGCGGGAGGGCGTACGAGCAGTACTTC

d_call: TRBD2
clone_size: many
v_call: TRBV7-3
j_call: TRBJ2-3
cdr3_aa: CASSLQPGTSGSGDTQYF
cdr3_nt: TGTGCCAGCAGCTTACAGCCCGGGACTAGCGGCTCCGGAGATACGCAGTATTTT

d_call: TRBD1
clone_size: -
v_call: TRBV9
j_call: TRBJ1-2
cdr3_aa: CASSGGQGANYGYTF
cdr3_nt: TGTGCCAGCAGCGGCGGACAGGGAGCTAACTATGGCTACACCTTC

d_call: -
clone_size: many
v_call: TRBV20-1
j_call: TRBJ1-1
cdr3_aa: CSARGTGGGLNTEAFF
cdr3_nt: TGCAGTGCTAGGGGTACGGGGGGGGGACTGAACACTGAAGCTTTCTTT

d_call: TRBD2
clone_size: -
v_call: TRBV14
j_call: TRBJ2-4
cdr3_aa: CASSQRETSGKHRIQYF
cdr3_nt: TGTGCCAGCAGCCAACGTGAGACTAGCGGGAAACATCGCATTCAGTACTTC

d_call: -
clone_size: few
v_call: TRBV12-3/TRBV12-4
j_call: TRBJ2-3
cdr3_aa: CASSLAGGGMTDTQYF
cdr3_nt: TGTGCCAGCAGTTTAGCGGGTGGCGGGATGACAGATACGCAGTATTTT

d_call: TRBD2
clone_size: many
v_call: TRBV3-1
j_call: TRBJ2-3
cdr3_aa: CASSQVGSGSDTQYF
cdr3_nt: TGTGCCAGCAGCCAAGTTGGGAGCGGGAGCGATACGCAGTATTTT

d_call: -
clone_size: few
v_call: TRBV7-9
j_call: TRBJ2-4
cdr3_aa: CASSLEVTEIGAKNIQYF
cdr3_nt: TGTGCCAGCAGCTTAGAAGTCACGGAGATCGGGGCCAAAAACATTCAGTACTTC

d_call: TRBD2
clone_size: many
v_call: TRBV29-1
j_call: TRBJ2-1
cdr3_aa: CSINGAIMAGGSYNEQFF
cdr3_nt: TGCAGCATCAACGGGGCAATCATGGCGGGAGGATCCTACAATGAGCAGTTCTTC

d_call: TRBD1
clone_size: many
v_call: TRBV12-5
j_call: TRBJ2-1
cdr3_aa: CASGSSDHRTGNYNEQFF
cdr3_nt: TGTGCTAGTGGTTCGAGCGACCATCGGACAGGGAACTACAATGAGCAGTTCTTC

d_call: TRBD1
clone_size: many
v_call: TRBV2
j_call: TRBJ2-5
cdr3_aa: CAGHPDRERTQYF
cdr3_nt: TGTGCCGGACACCCGGACAGGGAACGGACCCAGTACTTC

d_call: -
clone_size: many
v_call: TRBV11-3
j_call: TRBJ2-7
cdr3_aa: CASSLDPDSYEQYF
cdr3_nt: TGTGCCAGCAGCTTAGATCCGGACAGCTACGAGCAGTACTTC

d_call: -
clone_size: few
v_call: TRBV6-5
j_call: TRBJ1-2
cdr3_aa: CASSYSGGGYYGYTF
cdr3_nt: TGTGCCAGCAGTTACTCGGGGGGGGGGTACTATGGCTACACCTTC

d_call: -
clone_size: many
v_call: TRBV2
j_call: TRBJ1-2
cdr3_aa: CASSDDVDYGYTF
cdr3_nt: TGTGCCAGCAGTGACGACGTGGACTATGGCTACACCTTC

d_call: TRBD1
clone_size: few
v_call: TRBV11-2
j_call: TRBJ2-3
cdr3_aa: CATRDRGTDTQYF
cdr3_nt: TGTGCCACCCGGGACAGGGGGACAGATACGCAGTATTTT

d_call: -
clone_size: many
v_call: TRBV5-5
j_call: TRBJ2-7
cdr3_aa: CASSLYEGGNEQYF
cdr3_nt: TGTGCCAGCAGCTTGTATGAAGGGGGGAACGAGCAGTACTTC

d_call: -
clone_size: many
v_call: TRBV7-6
j_call: TRBJ2-5
cdr3_aa: CASSLERQPQETQYF
cdr3_nt: TGTGCCAGCAGCTTAGAGAGACAGCCCCAAGAGACCCAGTACTTC

d_call: -
clone_size: many
v_call: TRBV2
j_call: TRBJ1-2
cdr3_aa: CASRTGPGYGYTF
cdr3_nt: TGTGCCAGCAGAACCGGGCCGGGCTATGGCTACACCTTC

d_call: TRBD1
clone_size: few
v_call: TRBV7-9
j_call: TRBJ1-4
cdr3_aa: CASSLIRSGTVGEKLFF
cdr3_nt: TGTGCCAGCAGCTTAATTAGATCCGGGACAGTCGGTGAAAAACTGTTTTTT

d_call: TRBD1
clone_size: -
v_call: TRBV6-1
j_call: TRBJ1-6
cdr3_aa: CASSKDREMRPLHF
cdr3_nt: TGTGCCAGCAGCAAAGACAGGGAGATGCGCCCCCTCCACTTT

d_call: -
clone_size: -
v_call: TRBV25-1
j_call: TRBJ2-7
cdr3_aa: CASSELNEGEPNSYEQYF
cdr3_nt: TGTGCCAGCAGTGAATTAAATGAGGGAGAACCTAACTCCTACGAGCAGTACTTC

d_call: -
clone_size: few
v_call: TRBV4-3
j_call: TRBJ2-2
cdr3_aa: CASSQDRGGTGELFF
cdr3_nt: TGCGCCAGCAGCCAAGACAGGGGAGGGACCGGGGAGCTGTTTTTT

d_call: TRBD1
clone_size: many
v_call: TRBV29-1
j_call: TRBJ2-7
cdr3_aa: CSVAGTGRYEQYF
cdr3_nt: TGCAGCGTCGCCGGGACAGGGCGGTACGAGCAGTACTTC

d_call: TRBD1
clone_size: -
v_call: TRBV6-5
j_call: TRBJ1-2
cdr3_aa: CASSYGRQGAGGYTF
cdr3_nt: TGTGCCAGCAGTTACGGTAGACAGGGGGCGGGCGGCTACACCTTC

d_call: -
clone_size: many
v_call: TRBV6-2/TRBV6-3
j_call: TRBJ2-7
cdr3_aa: CASSYSRRGGSYEQYF
cdr3_nt: TGTGCCAGCAGTTATAGTCGCAGGGGTGGGTCCTACGAGCAGTACTTC

d_call: -
clone_size: -
v_call: TRBV27
j_call: TRBJ1-5
cdr3_aa: CASSLSLNQPQDF
cdr3_nt: TGTGCCAGCAGTTTATCCCTCAATCAGCCCCAGGATTTT

d_call: TRBD1
clone_size: many
v_call: TRBV6-1
j_call: TRBJ1-2
cdr3_aa: CASSFLPGGKGNYGYTF
cdr3_nt: TGTGCCAGCAGTTTCCTACCAGGGGGAAAGGGGAACTATGGCTACACCTTC

d_call: -
clone_size: few
v_call: TRBV4-1
j_call: TRBJ1-5
cdr3_aa: CASSQGPSINQPQHF
cdr3_nt: TGCGCCAGCAGCCAAGGCCCCAGCATCAATCAGCCCCAGCATTTT

d_call: -
clone_size: many
v_call: TRBV12-3/TRBV12-4
j_call: TRBJ2-7
cdr3_aa: CASSSNIMSEQYF
cdr3_nt: TGTGCCAGCAGTTCCAATATCATGTCCGAGCAGTACTTC

d_call: TRBD2
clone_size: few
v_call: TRBV18
j_call: TRBJ2-7
cdr3_aa: CASSPAIRAGGDYEQYF
cdr3_nt: TGTGCCAGCTCACCCGCCATTAGAGCGGGAGGTGACTACGAGCAGTACTTC

d_call: -
clone_size: many
v_call: TRBV2
j_call: TRBJ2-5
cdr3_aa: CASSAVGGEEETQYF
cdr3_nt: TGTGCCAGCAGTGCTGTAGGAGGAGAGGAAGAGACCCAGTACTTC

d_call: -
clone_size: -
v_call: TRBV11-2
j_call: TRBJ2-1
cdr3_aa: CASSRDHYNEQFF
cdr3_nt: TGTGCCAGCAGCCGGGACCACTACAATGAGCAGTTCTTC

d_call: -
clone_size: many
v_call: TRBV11-2
j_call: TRBJ2-3
cdr3_aa: CASRATRAQATDTQYF
cdr3_nt: TGTGCCAGCAGAGCAACCCGGGCCCAGGCCACAGATACGCAGTATTTT

d_call: -
clone_size: many
v_call: TRBV27
j_call: TRBJ1-2
cdr3_aa: CASRAAGEVGYGYTF
cdr3_nt: TGTGCCAGCAGGGCGGCAGGGGAGGTAGGCTATGGCTACACCTTC

d_call: -
clone_size: few
v_call: TRBV29-1
j_call: TRBJ1-2
cdr3_aa: CSVLQVINYGYTF
cdr3_nt: TGCAGCGTCCTACAGGTGATAAACTATGGCTACACCTTC

d_call: -
clone_size: few
v_call: TRBV5-6
j_call: TRBJ1-4
cdr3_aa: CASSLARKDVYEKLFF
cdr3_nt: TGTGCCAGCAGCTTGGCCAGGAAGGATGTTTATGAAAAACTGTTTTTT

d_call: -
clone_size: many
v_call: TRBV7-8
j_call: TRBJ2-7
cdr3_aa: CASSLAPAGSYEQYF
cdr3_nt: TGTGCCAGCAGCTTAGCTCCGGCAGGCTCCTACGAGCAGTACTTC

d_call: TRBD2
clone_size: -
v_call: TRBV7-2
j_call: TRBJ2-1
cdr3_aa: CASSRDSGRASYNEQFF
cdr3_nt: TGTGCCAGCAGCCGTGATAGCGGGAGGGCCTCCTACAATGAGCAGTTCTTC